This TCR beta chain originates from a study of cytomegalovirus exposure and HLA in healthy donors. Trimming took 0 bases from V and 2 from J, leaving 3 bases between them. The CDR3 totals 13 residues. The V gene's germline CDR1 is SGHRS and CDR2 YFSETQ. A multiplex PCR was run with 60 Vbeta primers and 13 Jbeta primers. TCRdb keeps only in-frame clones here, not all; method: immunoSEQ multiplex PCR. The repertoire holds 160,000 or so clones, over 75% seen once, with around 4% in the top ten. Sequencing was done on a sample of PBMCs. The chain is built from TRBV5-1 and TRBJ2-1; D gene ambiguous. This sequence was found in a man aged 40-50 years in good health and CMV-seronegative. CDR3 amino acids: CASSLVAYNEQFF. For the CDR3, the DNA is TGCGCCAGCAGCTTGGTAGCCTACAATGAGCAGTTCTTC.